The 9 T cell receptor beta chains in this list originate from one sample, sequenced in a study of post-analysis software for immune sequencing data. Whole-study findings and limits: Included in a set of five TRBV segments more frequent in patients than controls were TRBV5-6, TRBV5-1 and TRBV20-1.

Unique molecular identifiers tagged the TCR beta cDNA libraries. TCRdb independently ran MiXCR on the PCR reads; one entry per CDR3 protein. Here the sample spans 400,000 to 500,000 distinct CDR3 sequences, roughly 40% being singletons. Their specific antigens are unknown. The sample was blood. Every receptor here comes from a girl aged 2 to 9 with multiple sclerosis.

The CDR3 region is CSARDERARDGYTF. CDR3 bases: TGCAGTGCTAGAGATGAAAGGGCCAGGGATGGCTACACCTTC. The rearrangement joins TRBV20-1 to TRBJ1-2, with a tentative D call TRBD1 (5 bases). Deletions cut 0 bases from V and 6 bases from J, with 14 bases between. Germline V gene lookup returns CDR1 DFQATT and CDR2 SNEGSKA (reference sequence). This CDR3 is built from 14 residues.

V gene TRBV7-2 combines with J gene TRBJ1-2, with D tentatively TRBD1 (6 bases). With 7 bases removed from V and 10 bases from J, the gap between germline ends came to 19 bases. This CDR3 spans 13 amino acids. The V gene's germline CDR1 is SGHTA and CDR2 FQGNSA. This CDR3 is CASTSNRVNDYTF. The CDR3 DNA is TGTGCCAGCACCTCGAACAGGGTTAATGACTACACCTTC.

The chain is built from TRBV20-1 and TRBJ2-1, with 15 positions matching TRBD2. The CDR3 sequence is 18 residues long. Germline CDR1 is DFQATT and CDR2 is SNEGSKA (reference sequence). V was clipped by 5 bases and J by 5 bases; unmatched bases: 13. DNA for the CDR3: TGCAGTGCTCCGGGGACTAGCGGGAGGTTGCCCACCCACAATGAGCAGTTCTTC. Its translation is CSAPGTSGRLPTHNEQFF.

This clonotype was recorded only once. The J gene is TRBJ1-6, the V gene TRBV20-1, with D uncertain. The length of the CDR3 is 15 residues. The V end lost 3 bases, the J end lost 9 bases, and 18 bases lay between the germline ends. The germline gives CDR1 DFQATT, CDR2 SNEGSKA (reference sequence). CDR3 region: CSARGPGVHRSPLHF. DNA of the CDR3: TGCAGTGCTAGGGGCCCTGGGGTACACCGTTCACCCCTCCACTTT.

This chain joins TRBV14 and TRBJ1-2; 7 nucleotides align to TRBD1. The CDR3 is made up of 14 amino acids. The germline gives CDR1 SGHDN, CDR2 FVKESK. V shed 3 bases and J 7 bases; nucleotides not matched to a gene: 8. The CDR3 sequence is CASSHGQDRAGYTF. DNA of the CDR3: TGTGCCAGCAGCCACGGACAGGACCGAGCTGGCTACACCTTC. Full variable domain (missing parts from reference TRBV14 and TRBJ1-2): EAGVTQFPSHSVIEKGQTVTLRCDPISGHDNLYWYRRVMGKEIKFLLHFVKESKQDESGMPNNRFLAERTGGTYSTLKVQPAELEDSGVYFCASSHGQDRAGYTFGSGTRLTVV.

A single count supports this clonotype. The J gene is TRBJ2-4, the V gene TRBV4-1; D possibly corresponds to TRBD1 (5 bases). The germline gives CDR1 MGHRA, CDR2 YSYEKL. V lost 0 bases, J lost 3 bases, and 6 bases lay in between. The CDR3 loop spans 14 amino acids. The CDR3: CASSQDRVKNIQYF. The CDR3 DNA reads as TGCGCCAGCAGCCAAGACAGGGTCAAAAACATTCAGTACTTC.

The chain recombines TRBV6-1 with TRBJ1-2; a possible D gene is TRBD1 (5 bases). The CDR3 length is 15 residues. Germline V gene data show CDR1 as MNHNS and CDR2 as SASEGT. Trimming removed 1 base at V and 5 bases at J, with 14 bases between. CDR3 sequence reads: CASSEGRGSIYGYTF. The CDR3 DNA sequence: TGTGCCAGCAGTGAAGGACGGGGGAGCATATATGGCTACACCTTC.

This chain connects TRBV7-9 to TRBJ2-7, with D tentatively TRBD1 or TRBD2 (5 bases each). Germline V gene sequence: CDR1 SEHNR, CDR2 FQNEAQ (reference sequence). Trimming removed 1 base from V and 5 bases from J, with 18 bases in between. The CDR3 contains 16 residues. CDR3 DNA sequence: TGTGCCAGCAGCTTAGAAGGTGGGACGCGAGCCCACGAGCAGTACTTC. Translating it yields CASSLEGGTRAHEQYF. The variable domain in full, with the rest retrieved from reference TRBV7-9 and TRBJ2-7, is DTGVSQNPRHKITKRGQNVTFRCDPISEHNRLYWYRQTLGQGPEFLTYFQNEAQLEKSRLLSDRFSAERPKGSFSTLEIQRTEQGDSAMYLCASSLEGGTRAHEQYFGPGTRLTVT.

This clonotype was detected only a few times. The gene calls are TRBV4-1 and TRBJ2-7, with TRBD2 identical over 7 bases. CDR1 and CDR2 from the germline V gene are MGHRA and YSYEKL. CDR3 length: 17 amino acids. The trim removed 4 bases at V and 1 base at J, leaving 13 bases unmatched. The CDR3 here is CASSLAPREGFSYEQYF. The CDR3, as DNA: TGCGCCAGCAGCCTTGCCCCCAGGGAGGGATTTTCCTACGAGCAGTACTTC.